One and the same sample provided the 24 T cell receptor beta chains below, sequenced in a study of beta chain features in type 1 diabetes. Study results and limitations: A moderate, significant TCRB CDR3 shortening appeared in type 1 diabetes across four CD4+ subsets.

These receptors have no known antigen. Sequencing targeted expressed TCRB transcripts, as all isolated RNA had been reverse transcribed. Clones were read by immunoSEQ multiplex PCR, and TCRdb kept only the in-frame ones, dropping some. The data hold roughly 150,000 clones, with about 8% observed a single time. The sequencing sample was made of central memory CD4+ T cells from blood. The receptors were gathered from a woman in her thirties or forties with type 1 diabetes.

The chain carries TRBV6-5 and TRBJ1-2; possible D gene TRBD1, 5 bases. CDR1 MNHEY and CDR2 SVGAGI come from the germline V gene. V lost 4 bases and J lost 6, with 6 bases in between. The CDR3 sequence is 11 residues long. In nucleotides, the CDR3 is TGTGCCAGCAGTTTAGGGGATGGCTACACCTTC. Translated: CASSLGDGYTF.

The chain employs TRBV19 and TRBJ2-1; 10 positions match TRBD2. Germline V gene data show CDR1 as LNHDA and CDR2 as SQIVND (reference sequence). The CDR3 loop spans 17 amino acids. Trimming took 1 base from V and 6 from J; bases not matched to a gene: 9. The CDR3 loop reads CASSIAALAGYGNEQFF. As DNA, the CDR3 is TGTGCCAGTAGTATAGCGGCACTAGCGGGATACGGCAATGAGCAGTTCTTC.

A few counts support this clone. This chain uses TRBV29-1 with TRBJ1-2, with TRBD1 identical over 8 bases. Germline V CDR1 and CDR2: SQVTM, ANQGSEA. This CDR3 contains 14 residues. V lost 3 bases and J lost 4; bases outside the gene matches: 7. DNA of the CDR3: TGCAGCGTTGACGTAATACAGGGGGTCTATGGCTACACCTTC. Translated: CSVDVIQGVYGYTF. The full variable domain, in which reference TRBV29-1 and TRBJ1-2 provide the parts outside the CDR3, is SAVISQKPSRDICQRGTSLTIQCQVDSQVTMMFWYRQQPGQSLTLIATANQGSEATYESGFVIDKFPISRPNLTFSTLTVSNMSPEDSSIYLCSVDVIQGVYGYTFGSGTRLTVV.

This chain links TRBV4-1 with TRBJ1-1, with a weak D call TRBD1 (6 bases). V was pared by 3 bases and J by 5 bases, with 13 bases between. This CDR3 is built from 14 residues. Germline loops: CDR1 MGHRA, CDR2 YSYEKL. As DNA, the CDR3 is TGCGCCAGCAGCCAGCCCAGGGGTTGGACTGAAGCTTTCTTT. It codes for CASSQPRGWTEAFF.

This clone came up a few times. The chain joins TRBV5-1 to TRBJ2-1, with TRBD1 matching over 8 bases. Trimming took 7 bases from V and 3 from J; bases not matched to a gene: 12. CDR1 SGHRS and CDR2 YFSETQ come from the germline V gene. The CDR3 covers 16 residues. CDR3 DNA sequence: TGCGCCAGCGCCTCCCTGGGACAGGAGAACTACAATGAGCAGTTCTTC. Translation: CASASLGQENYNEQFF.

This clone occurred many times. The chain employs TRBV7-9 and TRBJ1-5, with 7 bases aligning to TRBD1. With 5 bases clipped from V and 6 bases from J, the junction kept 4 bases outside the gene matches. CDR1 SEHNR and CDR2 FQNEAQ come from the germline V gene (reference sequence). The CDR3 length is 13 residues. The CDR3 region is CASSATGTQPQHF. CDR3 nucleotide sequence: TGTGCCAGCAGCGCGACAGGGACTCAGCCCCAGCATTTT.

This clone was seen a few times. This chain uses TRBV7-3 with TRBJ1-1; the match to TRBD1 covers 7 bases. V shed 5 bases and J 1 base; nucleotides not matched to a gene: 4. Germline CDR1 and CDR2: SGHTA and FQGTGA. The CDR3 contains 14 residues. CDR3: CASSTNRGNTEAFF. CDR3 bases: TGTGCCAGCAGCACCAACAGGGGGAACACTGAAGCTTTCTTT.

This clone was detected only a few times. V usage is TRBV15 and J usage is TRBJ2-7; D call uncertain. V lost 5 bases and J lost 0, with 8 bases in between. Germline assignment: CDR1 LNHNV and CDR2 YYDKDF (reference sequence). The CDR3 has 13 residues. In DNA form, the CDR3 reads TGTGCCACCAGCCCCCCGCGCTCCTACGAGCAGTACTTC. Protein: CATSPPRSYEQYF.

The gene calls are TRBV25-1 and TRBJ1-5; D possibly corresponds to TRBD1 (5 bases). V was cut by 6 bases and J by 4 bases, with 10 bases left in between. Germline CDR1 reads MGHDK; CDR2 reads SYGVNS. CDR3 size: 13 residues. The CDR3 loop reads CASSHGGNQPQHF. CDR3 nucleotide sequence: TGTGCCAGCAGCCATGGGGGGAATCAGCCCCAGCATTTT. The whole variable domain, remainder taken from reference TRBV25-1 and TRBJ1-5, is EADIYQTPRYLVIGTGKKITLECSQTMGHDKMYWYQQDPGMELHLIHYSYGVNSTEKGDLSSESTVSRIRTEHFPLTLESARPSHTSQYLCASSHGGNQPQHFGDGTRLSIL.

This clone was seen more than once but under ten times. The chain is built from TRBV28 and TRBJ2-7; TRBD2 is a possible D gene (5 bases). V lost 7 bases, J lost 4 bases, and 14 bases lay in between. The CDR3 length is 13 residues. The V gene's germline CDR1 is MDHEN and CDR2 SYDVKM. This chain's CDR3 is CASNTGFSYEQYF. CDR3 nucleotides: TGTGCCAGCAACACGGGATTCTCTTACGAGCAGTACTTC.

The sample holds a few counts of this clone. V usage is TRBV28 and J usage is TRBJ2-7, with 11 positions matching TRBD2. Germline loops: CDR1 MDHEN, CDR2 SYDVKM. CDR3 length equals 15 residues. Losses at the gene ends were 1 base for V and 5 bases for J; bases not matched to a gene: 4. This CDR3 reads CASSLLAGGQDEQYF. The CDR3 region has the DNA TGTGCCAGCAGTTTATTAGCGGGAGGGCAGGACGAGCAGTACTTC.

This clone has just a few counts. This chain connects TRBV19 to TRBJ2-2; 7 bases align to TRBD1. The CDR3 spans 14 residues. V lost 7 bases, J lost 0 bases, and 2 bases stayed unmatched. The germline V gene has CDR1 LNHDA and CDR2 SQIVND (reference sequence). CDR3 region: CASTGTANTGELFF. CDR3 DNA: TGTGCCAGTACCGGGACAGCGAACACCGGGGAGCTGTTTTTT. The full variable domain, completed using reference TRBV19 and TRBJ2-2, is DGGITQSPKYLFRKEGQNVTLSCEQNLNHDAMYWYRQDPGQGLRLIYYSQIVNDFQKGDIAEGYSVSREKKESFPLTVTSAQKNPTAFYLCASTGTANTGELFFGEGSRLTVL.

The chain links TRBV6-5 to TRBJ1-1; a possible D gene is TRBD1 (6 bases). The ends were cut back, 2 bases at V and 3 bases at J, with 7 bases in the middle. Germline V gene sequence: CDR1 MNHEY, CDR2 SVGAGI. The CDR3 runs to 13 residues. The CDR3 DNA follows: TGTGCCAGCAGTTACGGGGGCCACACTGAAGCTTTCTTT. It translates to CASSYGGHTEAFF.

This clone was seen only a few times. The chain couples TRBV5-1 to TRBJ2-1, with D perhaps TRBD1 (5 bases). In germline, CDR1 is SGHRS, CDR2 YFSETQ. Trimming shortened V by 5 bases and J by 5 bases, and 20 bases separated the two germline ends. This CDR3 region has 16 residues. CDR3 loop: CASSWGDRINNNEQFF. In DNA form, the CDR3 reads TGCGCCAGCAGTTGGGGCGACAGAATTAATAACAATGAGCAGTTCTTC.

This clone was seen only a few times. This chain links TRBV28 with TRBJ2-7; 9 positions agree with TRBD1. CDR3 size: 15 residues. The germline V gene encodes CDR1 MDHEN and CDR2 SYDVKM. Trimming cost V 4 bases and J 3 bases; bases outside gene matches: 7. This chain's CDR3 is CASSSSGTGYYEQYF. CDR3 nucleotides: TGTGCCAGCAGTTCCTCCGGGACAGGGTACTACGAGCAGTACTTC.

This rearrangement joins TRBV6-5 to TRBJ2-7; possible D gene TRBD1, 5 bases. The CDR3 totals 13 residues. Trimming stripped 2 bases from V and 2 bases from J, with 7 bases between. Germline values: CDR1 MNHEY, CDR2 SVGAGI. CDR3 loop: CASSYDSTYEQYF. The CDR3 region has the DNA TGTGCCAGCAGTTACGACAGTACCTACGAGCAGTACTTC.

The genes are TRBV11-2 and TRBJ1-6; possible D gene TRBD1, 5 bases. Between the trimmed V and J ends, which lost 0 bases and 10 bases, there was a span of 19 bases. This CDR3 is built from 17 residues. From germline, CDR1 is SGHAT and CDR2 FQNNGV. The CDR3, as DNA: TGTGCCAGCAGCTTAGATCCCCCCAGGGAAGGTCGGTCACCCCTCCACTTT. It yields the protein CASSLDPPREGRSPLHF.

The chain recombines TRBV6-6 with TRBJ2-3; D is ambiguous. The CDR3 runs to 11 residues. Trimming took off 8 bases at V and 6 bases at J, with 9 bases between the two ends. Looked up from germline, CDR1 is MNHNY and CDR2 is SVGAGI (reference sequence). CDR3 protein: CASSEQDTQYF. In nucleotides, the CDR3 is TGTGCCAGCTCTGAACAGGATACGCAGTATTTT.

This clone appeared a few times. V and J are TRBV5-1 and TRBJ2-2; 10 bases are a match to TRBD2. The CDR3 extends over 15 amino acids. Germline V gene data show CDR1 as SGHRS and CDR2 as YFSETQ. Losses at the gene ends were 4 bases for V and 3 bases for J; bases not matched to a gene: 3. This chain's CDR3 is CASSDGLADTGELFF. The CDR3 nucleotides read TGCGCCAGCAGCGATGGACTAGCGGACACCGGGGAGCTGTTTTTT.

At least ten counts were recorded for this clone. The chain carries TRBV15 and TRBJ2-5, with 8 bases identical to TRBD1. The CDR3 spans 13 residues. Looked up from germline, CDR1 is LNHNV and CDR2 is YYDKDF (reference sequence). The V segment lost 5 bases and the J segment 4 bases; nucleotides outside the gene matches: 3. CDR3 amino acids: CATSGTGGETQYF. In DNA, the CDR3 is TGTGCCACCAGCGGGACAGGCGGAGAGACCCAGTACTTC.

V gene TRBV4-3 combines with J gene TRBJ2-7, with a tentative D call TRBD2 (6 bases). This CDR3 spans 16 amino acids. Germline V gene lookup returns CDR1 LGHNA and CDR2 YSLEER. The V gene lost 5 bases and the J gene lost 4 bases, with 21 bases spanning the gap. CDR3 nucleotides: TGCGCCAGCAGCTCCACCCACCGGGACTCCATATACGAGCAGTACTTC. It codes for CASSSTHRDSIYEQYF.

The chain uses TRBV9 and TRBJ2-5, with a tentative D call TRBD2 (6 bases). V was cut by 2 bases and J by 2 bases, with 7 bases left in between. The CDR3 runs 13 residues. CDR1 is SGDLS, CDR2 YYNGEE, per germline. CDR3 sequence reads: CASSVAGQETQYF. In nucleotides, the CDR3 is TGTGCCAGCAGCGTGGCGGGACAAGAGACCCAGTACTTC.

The CDR3 loop reads CASSLAGGMYGMETQYF. In DNA, the CDR3 is TGTGCCAGCAGCTTGGCCGGGGGAATGTACGGGATGGAGACCCAGTACTTC. The chain couples TRBV5-6 to TRBJ2-5; D possibly corresponds to TRBD2 (6 bases). The V end was cut by 0 bases, the J end by 5 bases, with 20 bases between. CDR1 is SGHDT and CDR2 is YYEEEE in the germline V gene. This CDR3 comprises 17 residues.

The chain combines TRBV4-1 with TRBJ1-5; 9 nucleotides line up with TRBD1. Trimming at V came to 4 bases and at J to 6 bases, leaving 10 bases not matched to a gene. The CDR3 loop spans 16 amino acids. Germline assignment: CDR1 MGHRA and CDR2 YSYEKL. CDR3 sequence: CASSRGSTGGGQPQHF. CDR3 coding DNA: TGCGCCAGCAGCCGGGGATCCACAGGGGGCGGTCAGCCCCAGCATTTT.